This section outlines one TCR beta chain sequence together with its context. The data were taken from a study of control samples from healthy donors and cancer patients. V was cut by 0 bases and J by 7 bases, with 6 bases left in between. The CDR3 is 13 residues long. Germline V gene sequence: CDR1 SGHDN, CDR2 FVKESK. Libraries were prepared by immunoSEQ multiplex PCR; TCRdb keeps only in-frame clonotypes and omits some of them. Among around 28,000 clones listed, approximately 91% were seen once. The material sequenced was PBMCs. The chain joins TRBV14 to TRBJ2-2, with D uncertain. The receptor was derived from a man over 45 with lung cancer. The CDR3 coding sequence is TGTGCCAGCAGCCAAGATTTAAACGGGGAGCTGTTTTTT. Its protein is CASSQDLNGELFF.